The 25 T cell receptor beta chains in this list originate from one sample, sequenced in a study of blood T cell repertoires in COVID-19. The repertoire was sequenced with immunoSEQ multiplex PCR; TCRdb's copy has only in-frame clones and lacks some. The repertoire holds 200,000 to 250,000 clones, with 86% as singletons. The sample consisted of peripheral blood. The origin of the receptors is a man aged 45-60 years with acute or convalescent COVID-19.

This clone came up once. V usage is TRBV15 and J usage is TRBJ2-1, with TRBD2 matching 10 bases. J was trimmed by 9 bases and V by 5 bases; bases with no gene match: 7. The CDR3 length is 14 residues. From germline, CDR1 is LNHNV and CDR2 YYDKDF (reference sequence). CDR3: CATSPSGGLGEQFF. For the CDR3, the DNA is TGTGCCACCAGCCCTAGCGGGGGCCTCGGTGAGCAGTTCTTC.

Of note for this clone: Other nucleotide sequences in the sample specify the same CDR3. The genes are TRBV2 and TRBJ1-1; D not resolved. The CDR3 spans 12 residues. The ends were cut back, 6 bases at V and 0 bases at J, with 5 bases in the middle. Germline-derived CDR1 and CDR2 are SNHLY and FYNNEI. For the CDR3, the DNA is TGTGCCAGCAGCCAAATGAACACTGAAGCTTTCTTT. Translated, it gives CASSQMNTEAFF.

This sequence joins TRBV30 and TRBJ1-4; TRBD1 agrees at 10 bases. The junction had 5 bases not matched to a gene; V was cut back by 2 bases and J by 8 bases. The CDR3 covers 14 residues. Germline V gene data show CDR1 as GTSNPN and CDR2 as SVGIG (reference sequence). This chain's CDR3 is CAWSSGQGKEKLFF. CDR3 nucleotides: TGTGCCTGGAGTTCGGGACAGGGGAAGGAAAAACTGTTTTTT.

V gene TRBV6-6 combines with J gene TRBJ1-5; 11 nucleotides line up with TRBD1. The V segment lost 5 bases and the J segment 7 bases; nucleotides outside the gene matches: 7. CDR1 is MNHNY, CDR2 SVGAGI, per germline (reference sequence). CDR3 length equals 15 residues. CDR3 DNA: TGTGCCAGCAGTCTCCGGACAGGGGGCGGACAGCCCCAGCATTTT. Protein sequence: CASSLRTGGGQPQHF.

The CDR3 is CASSLGGGVGDEQFF. In DNA, the CDR3 is TGCGCCAGCAGCTTGGGAGGGGGCGTTGGCGATGAGCAGTTCTTC. The genes are TRBV5-1 and TRBJ2-1; 7 positions match TRBD1. V shed 0 bases, J shed 8 bases, and the junction held 8 bases outside the gene matches. Germline V gene sequence: CDR1 SGHRS, CDR2 YFSETQ. The CDR3 loop spans 15 amino acids.

The J gene is TRBJ2-3, the V gene TRBV2; 10 bases are a match to TRBD1. The CDR3 sequence is 17 residues long. The trim removed 2 bases at V and 1 base at J, leaving 6 bases unmatched. The germline CDR1 and CDR2 sequences are SNHLY and FYNNEI. The DNA of the CDR3 is TGTGCCAGCAGTGAAATGACTGGGACAGGGGGCACAGATACGCAGTATTTT. Encoded protein: CASSEMTGTGGTDTQYF.

The chain has TRBV5-1 and TRBJ1-4, with a tentative D call TRBD1 (6 bases). CDR1 is SGHRS, CDR2 YFSETQ, per germline. Trimming pared 4 bases from V and 8 bases from J, leaving 12 bases between. The CDR3 has 13 amino acids. In DNA form, the CDR3 reads TGCGCCAGCAGCATACCGGGACAAGAAAAACTGTTTTTT. The encoded protein is CASSIPGQEKLFF.

The rearrangement uses TRBV5-1 and TRBJ1-2, with 9 bases matching TRBD1. J was trimmed by 2 bases and V by 4 bases; bases with no gene match: 6. Germline V CDR1 and CDR2: SGHRS, YFSETQ. The length of the CDR3 is 15 residues. CDR3 sequence reads: CASSPGQGLNYGYTF. In DNA, the CDR3 is TGCGCCAGCAGCCCGGGACAGGGTCTCAACTATGGCTACACCTTC.

This chain joins TRBV7-9 and TRBJ1-4, with TRBD1 matching over 7 bases. CDR3 length equals 16 residues. With V trimmed by 3 bases and J by 4 bases, 8 bases remained unmatched. Germline loops: CDR1 SEHNR, CDR2 FQNEAQ (reference sequence). The CDR3 bases are TGTGCCAGCAGCTTCCCTCCGACAGGGTTTAATGAAAAACTGTTTTTT. Translating it yields CASSFPPTGFNEKLFF.

The chain couples TRBV2 to TRBJ1-1; 9 positions agree with TRBD1. The CDR3 length is 14 residues. Germline V lookup: CDR1 SNHLY, CDR2 FYNNEI. The V gene end was trimmed by 5 bases and the J gene end by 3 bases; junction bases not matched to a gene: 4. In DNA form, the CDR3 reads TGTGCCAGCAGTAAGGGACAGGGCCACACTGAAGCTTTCTTT. It specifies CASSKGQGHTEAFF. Full variable domain (missing parts from reference TRBV2 and TRBJ1-1): EPEVTQTPSHQVTQMGQEVILRCVPISNHLYFYWYRQILGQKVEFLVSFYNNEISEKSEIFDDQFSVERPDGSNFTLKIRSTKLEDSAMYFCASSKGQGHTEAFFGQGTRLTVV.

A note on this clone: This same CDR3 is encoded by further DNA sequences in the sample. The chain combines TRBV5-1 with TRBJ2-4; no firm D call. The CDR3 covers 14 residues. Trimming cost V 0 bases and J 1 base, with 5 bases left between them. Germline values: CDR1 SGHRS, CDR2 YFSETQ. CDR3 coding DNA: TGCGCCAGCAGCTTGGATTCGGCCAAAAACATTCAGTACTTC. Translation gives CASSLDSAKNIQYF.

The chain joins TRBV5-1 to TRBJ1-4; 8 bases are a match to TRBD1. The CDR3 has 17 residues. V trimming: 2 bases; J trimming: 3 bases; junction bases outside the gene matches: 9. The germline V gene has CDR1 SGHRS and CDR2 YFSETQ. CDR3 sequence reads: CASSLVHRGRANEKLFF. Here the CDR3 DNA reads TGCGCCAGCAGCTTAGTTCACAGGGGGAGGGCTAATGAAAAACTGTTTTTT.

The gene calls are TRBV30 and TRBJ2-1; D may be TRBD1 (6 bases). With 2 bases removed from V and 4 bases from J, the gap between germline ends came to 15 bases. The germline gives CDR1 GTSNPN, CDR2 SVGIG (reference sequence). The CDR3 contains 15 residues. This CDR3 is CAWSPLGQFYNEQFF. The DNA for the CDR3 is TGTGCCTGGAGTCCACTCGGACAGTTTTACAATGAGCAGTTCTTC.

V and J are TRBV18 and TRBJ1-2; 7 nucleotides align to TRBD1. Germline V lookup: CDR1 KGHSH, CDR2 LQKENI. With V trimmed by 3 bases and J by 6 bases, 7 bases remained unmatched. The CDR3 loop spans 14 amino acids. CDR3 amino acids: CASSPVTGVDGYTF. The CDR3, as DNA: TGTGCCAGCTCACCCGTAACAGGGGTGGATGGCTACACCTTC.

V and J are TRBV9 and TRBJ1-1, with 9 positions matching TRBD1. Per the germline V gene, CDR1 is SGDLS and CDR2 is YYNGEE. CDR3 length: 13 residues. Losses at the gene ends were 4 bases for V and 10 bases for J; bases not matched to a gene: 8. CDR3: CASSSDRGSGAFF. CDR3 DNA sequence: TGTGCCAGCAGCTCGGACAGGGGAAGTGGAGCTTTCTTT.

The chain has TRBV6-1 and TRBJ1-2; possible D gene TRBD1, 5 bases. The CDR3 runs to 14 residues. Trimming pared 1 base from V and 4 bases from J, leaving 10 bases between. Germline V lookup: CDR1 MNHNS, CDR2 SASEGT. For the CDR3, the DNA is TGTGCCAGCAGTGAAGGGCCAGGGCTCTATGGCTACACCTTC. Residues: CASSEGPGLYGYTF.

The CDR3 protein is CSVRTGTDTQYF. CDR3 DNA sequence: TGCAGCGTTCGGACAGGCACAGATACGCAGTATTTT. The chain combines TRBV29-1 with TRBJ2-3, with D maybe TRBD1 (6 bases). The V gene's germline CDR1 is SQVTM and CDR2 ANQGSEA. V lost 5 bases, J lost 1 base, and 7 bases lay in between. This CDR3 region has 12 residues.

The V gene is TRBV19, the J gene TRBJ1-1; D gene ambiguous. Trimming cost V 5 bases and J 4 bases, with 17 bases left between them. In germline, CDR1 is LNHDA, CDR2 SQIVND (reference sequence). The CDR3 length is 15 residues. DNA of the CDR3: TGTGCCAGTAGTGGTACTTGGGGTGGAGGCACTGAAGCTTTCTTT. It codes for CASSGTWGGGTEAFF.

This rearrangement joins TRBV3-1 (or the pseudogene TRBV3-2) to TRBJ2-7; TRBD1 agrees at 7 bases. The CDR3 loop spans 18 amino acids. V lost 0 bases, J lost 6 bases, and 17 bases stayed unmatched. Germline V gene sequence: CDR1 LGHDT, CDR2 YNNKEL (reference sequence). CDR3 region: CASSQDRRPGQRFGEQYF. Here the CDR3 DNA reads TGTGCCAGCAGCCAAGATCGGAGGCCGGGACAGCGCTTTGGCGAGCAGTACTTC.

V gene TRBV4-2 combines with J gene TRBJ2-7, with TRBD2 matching 10 bases. The J segment lost 7 bases and the V segment lost 3 bases, leaving 6 bases of the junction unmatched. Germline loops: CDR1 LGHNA, CDR2 YNFKEQ. The CDR3 is 14 residues long. For the CDR3, the DNA is TGTGCCAGCAGCCATCCCGGGACTAGCGCGGAGCAGTACTTC. Translation: CASSHPGTSAEQYF.

The genes are TRBV18 and TRBJ1-2; D uncertain. The CDR3 has 12 residues. The germline V and J ends were trimmed by 1 base and 8 bases, with 8 bases remaining between them. The V gene's germline CDR1 is KGHSH and CDR2 LQKENI. CDR3 coding DNA: TGTGCCAGCTCACCACGGGGAGACGGCTACACCTTC. It translates to CASSPRGDGYTF.

This chain joins TRBV7-2 and TRBJ2-5, with D possibly being TRBD1 (6 bases). V dropped 4 bases and J dropped 3 bases, with 12 bases sitting between them. CDR3 size: 14 residues. Germline CDR1 reads SGHTA; CDR2 reads FQGNSA. CDR3 in DNA: TGTGCCAGCAGCTGGGGGACAAGGAAAGAGACCCAGTACTTC. Its translation is CASSWGTRKETQYF.

The chain links TRBV6-5 to TRBJ1-2, with D tentatively TRBD1 (5 bases). With 8 bases removed from V and 2 bases from J, the gap between germline ends came to 15 bases. In germline, CDR1 is MNHEY, CDR2 SVGAGI. The CDR3 consists of 14 residues. This chain's CDR3 is CASEIGGENYGYTF. The CDR3 nucleotides read TGTGCCAGCGAAATCGGGGGAGAGAACTATGGCTACACCTTC.

The chain is built from TRBV6-2 or TRBV6-3 and TRBJ1-5; D may be TRBD1 (5 bases). The CDR3 has 12 residues. Between the trimmed V and J ends, which lost 4 bases and 16 bases, there was a span of 17 bases. Germline CDR1 is MNHEY and CDR2 is SVGEGT. The CDR3 sequence is CASSSTGQRRHF. CDR3 sequence (DNA): TGTGCCAGCAGTTCCACCGGACAACGCCGACATTTT.

This clone was seen only once. This rearrangement joins TRBV9 to TRBJ1-5, with a possible D match to TRBD1 (6 bases). Per the germline V gene, CDR1 is SGDLS and CDR2 is YYNGEE. This CDR3 is 15 amino acids long. V was cut by 4 bases and J by 5 bases, with 16 bases left in between. CDR3 nucleotide sequence: TGTGCCAGCAGCCCCAGTTCGACAGGCCATCAGCCCCAGCATTTT. Translated: CASSPSSTGHQPQHF.